The 28 T cell receptor beta chains given below trace back to one sample, sequenced in a study of glioma-infiltrating T cells. TCR alpha and beta CDR3 regions were amplified from RNA using iRepertoire nested multiplex PCR. In TCRdb, the multiplex PCR reads were re-called with MiXCR into one record per CDR3 protein. The sample carries about 140,000 distinct CDR3 sequences, roughly two fifths recorded once. The source material was glioma tissue, nonneoplastic brain tissue, or PBMCs (not recorded which). Every receptor here comes from a human donor with low-grade glioma or glioblastoma, undergoing nonglioma brain surgery, or in good health (not recorded which).

This clonotype was counted between two and nine times. The rearrangement uses TRBV4-1 and TRBJ2-7; 9 nucleotides match TRBD1. Germline-derived CDR1 and CDR2 are MGHRA and YSYEKL. The V and J ends lost 3 bases and 1 base, in that order; junction bases with no gene match: 7. The CDR3 runs 16 residues. CDR3 protein: CASSHEGQGGSYEQYF. CDR3 nucleotides: TGCGCCAGCAGCCATGAGGGACAGGGAGGATCCTACGAGCAGTACTTC.

About this clonotype: The junction departs from germline at one end; a sequencing error may be responsible. The J gene is TRBJ2-1, the V gene TRBV7-2, with 11 bases fitting TRBD1. Germline-derived CDR1 and CDR2 are SGHTA and FQGNSA. CDR3 size: 14 residues. CDR3: CARSLGQGAYEQFF. CDR3 bases: TGTGCCCGCAGCCTAGGACAGGGGGCTTACGAGCAGTTCTTC.

This chain joins TRBV20-1 and TRBJ2-1; 7 bases fit TRBD2. CDR3 size: 14 residues. J gave up 0 bases and V 5 bases, and 4 bases lay outside the gene matches. CDR1 DFQATT and CDR2 SNEGSKA come from the germline V gene (reference sequence). CDR3 loop: CSAPRDYSYNEQFF. The CDR3 nucleotides read TGCAGTGCTCCGCGGGACTACTCCTACAATGAGCAGTTCTTC.

The chain links TRBV6-2 or TRBV6-3 to TRBJ2-5, with 9 bases identical to TRBD2. Per germline, CDR1 MNHEY and CDR2 SVGEGT. CDR3 length: 14 residues. The V and J ends lost 6 bases and 5 bases, in that order; junction bases with no gene match: 7. CDR3 sequence (DNA): TGTGCCAGCAGGCTAGCGGGGAGATTGGAGACCCAGTACTTC. Amino acids: CASRLAGRLETQYF.

This clonotype was counted between two and nine times. This chain uses TRBV28 with TRBJ1-3; D remains unclear. The CDR3 consists of 16 residues. Trimming removed 6 bases from V and 0 bases from J, with 15 bases in between. Germline V gene lookup returns CDR1 MDHEN and CDR2 SYDVKM. The CDR3 is CASSEEAPFSGNTIYF. DNA of the CDR3: TGTGCCAGCAGCGAAGAGGCTCCATTCTCTGGAAACACCATATATTTT.

This clonotype has a count of ten or more. The V gene is TRBV15, the J gene TRBJ1-2, with D uncertain. V was clipped by 0 bases and J by 2 bases, with 10 bases between them. CDR3 length equals 15 residues. CDR1 and CDR2 from the germline V gene are LNHNV and YYDKDF (reference sequence). CDR3 region: CATSRDMGSNYGYTF. The CDR3 bases are TGTGCCACCAGCAGAGATATGGGCAGCAACTATGGCTACACCTTC.

The chain couples TRBV6-2 or TRBV6-3 to TRBJ2-5, with D possibly being TRBD1 or TRBD2 (5 bases each). Per germline, CDR1 MNHEY and CDR2 SVGEGT. The V gene lost 2 bases and the J gene lost 1 base, with 11 bases spanning the gap. CDR3 length equals 15 residues. CDR3 region: CASSYESGPQETQYF. In DNA, the CDR3 is TGTGCCAGCAGTTACGAGTCGGGGCCCCAAGAGACCCAGTACTTC.

This clonotype was seen a few times. This sequence joins TRBV27 and TRBJ2-3, with 13 bases identical to TRBD2. The CDR3 has 16 amino acids. Germline-derived CDR1 and CDR2 are MNHEY and SMNVEV (reference sequence). Trimming at V came to 4 bases and at J to 5 bases, leaving 6 bases not matched to a gene. The CDR3 protein is CASSSGLAGEGDTQYF. As DNA, the CDR3 is TGTGCCAGCAGTTCCGGACTAGCGGGGGAGGGAGATACGCAGTATTTT.

There are a few counts of this clonotype. V and J are TRBV29-1 and TRBJ2-1; 10 bases are a match to TRBD2. After removal of 6 bases from V and 8 bases from J, the junction contained 10 bases not matched to a gene. The CDR3 has 14 amino acids. Germline assignment: CDR1 SQVTM and CDR2 ANQGSEA. CDR3 nucleotides: TGCAGCGTACCCCTAGCGGGAGTTCTCGATGAGCAGTTCTTC. It translates to CSVPLAGVLDEQFF.

The V call is TRBV27, the J call TRBJ2-7, with 8 bases matching TRBD1. Germline V gene sequence: CDR1 MNHEY, CDR2 SMNVEV (reference sequence). With V trimmed by 6 bases and J by 3 bases, 7 bases remained unmatched. There are 14 residues in the CDR3. This CDR3 reads CASRAGTGVYEQYF. Here the CDR3 DNA reads TGTGCCAGCAGAGCCGGGACAGGAGTCTACGAGCAGTACTTC.

CDR3 coding DNA: TGTGCCACCAGTGATCTAGGAAAGGACAGTCGCAATGAGCAGTTCTTC. Translating gives CATSDLGKDSRNEQFF. The rearrangement uses TRBV24-1 and TRBJ2-1; the D gene is possibly TRBD1 (6 bases). The germline CDR1 and CDR2 sequences are KGHDR and SFDVKD. V lost 3 bases and J lost 6, with 17 bases in between. The length of the CDR3 is 16 residues.

V and J are TRBV27 and TRBJ1-2; tentatively, D is TRBD1 (6 bases). This CDR3 is 13 amino acids long. Germline CDR1 and CDR2: MNHEY and SMNVEV (reference sequence). With 11 bases removed from V and 7 bases from J, the gap between germline ends came to 20 bases. CDR3 loop: CASRGVGAGGYTF. The CDR3 region has the DNA TGTGCCTCCAGAGGGGTGGGGGCTGGTGGCTACACCTTC.

This clonotype has just a few counts. The chain recombines TRBV15 with TRBJ1-1; TRBD1 aligns across 8 bases. CDR1 is LNHNV, CDR2 YYDKDF, per germline (reference sequence). This CDR3 contains 17 residues. V shed 2 bases and J 4 bases; nucleotides not matched to a gene: 12. The CDR3 spells CATSRPTRQQGGTEAFF. The CDR3 DNA reads as TGTGCCACCAGCAGACCTACACGCCAACAGGGGGGCACTGAAGCTTTCTTT. The full variable domain, with the rest looked up from reference TRBV15 and TRBJ1-1, is DAMVIQNPRYQVTQFGKPVTLSCSQTLNHNVMYWYQQKSSQAPKLLFHYYDKDFNNEADTPDNFQSRRPNTSFCFLDIRSPGLGDTAMYLCATSRPTRQQGGTEAFFGQGTRLTVV.

This clonotype was picked up a small number of times. The V gene is TRBV27, the J gene TRBJ2-1, with D possibly TRBD2 on 5 matching bases. There are 15 residues in the CDR3. Trimming took 2 bases from V and 10 from J, leaving 18 bases between them. From germline, CDR1 is MNHEY and CDR2 SMNVEV (reference sequence). Here the CDR3 DNA reads TGTGCCAGCAGTTTAGGTCAACTAGTTAGGAACGAGCAGTTCTTC. This gives the protein CASSLGQLVRNEQFF.

This clonotype has just a few counts. CDR3 region: CASRTTSGYGYTF. The DNA for the CDR3 is TGTGCCAGCAGAACTACTTCAGGGTATGGCTACACCTTC. The chain joins TRBV6-1 to TRBJ1-2, with D possibly TRBD1 on 5 matching bases. This CDR3 has 13 residues. Deletions cut 6 bases from V and 5 bases from J, with 13 bases between. Germline assignment: CDR1 MNHNS and CDR2 SASEGT.

This chain uses TRBV7-2 with TRBJ2-5; either TRBD1 or TRBD2 may supply D (5 bases each). The V gene lost 8 bases and the J gene lost 7 bases, with 17 bases spanning the gap. Germline CDR1 and CDR2: SGHTA and FQGNSA. The CDR3 consists of 13 residues. The CDR3 reads CASANRGPWTQYF. CDR3 nucleotide sequence: TGTGCCAGCGCCAATCGGGGCCCGTGGACCCAGTACTTC.

Comment on this clonotype: Germline is not matched at one junction end, which may reflect a read error. This chain uses TRBV7-2 with TRBJ1-5; the D is unclear. The CDR3 totals 15 residues. Germline CDR1 reads SGHTA; CDR2 reads FQGNSA. The DNA of the CDR3 is TGTGCCAGCAACTTAGTGTCGGGTAGCAATCAGCCCCAGCATTTT. Translation: CASNLVSGSNQPQHF.

The gene calls are TRBV20-1 and TRBJ2-1; D is perhaps TRBD1 or TRBD2 (5 bases each). Germline V gene data show CDR1 as DFQATT and CDR2 as SNEGSKA (reference sequence). V lost 6 bases and J 2 bases, leaving 8 bases between the germline ends. The CDR3 has 12 amino acids. The CDR3 loop reads CSARGPYNEQFF. For the CDR3, the DNA is TGCAGTGCGAGGGGACCCTACAATGAGCAGTTCTTC.

V is TRBV6-2 or TRBV6-3 and J is TRBJ1-1, with D possibly matching TRBD1 (6 bases). The CDR3 covers 14 residues. Trimming stripped 2 bases from V and 5 bases from J, with 12 bases between. CDR1 and CDR2 from the germline V gene are MNHEY and SVGEGT. The CDR3 DNA sequence: TGTGCCAGCAGTTACCAGGGTCAGGGGACTGAAGCTTTCTTT. Its translation is CASSYQGQGTEAFF.

The CDR3 protein is CASSPRTVLLSTDTQYF. The CDR3 DNA follows: TGTGCCAGCAGCCCTCGAACGGTTCTTCTTAGCACAGATACGCAGTATTTT. The chain recombines TRBV7-9 with TRBJ2-3; the D is unclear. The CDR3 runs to 17 residues. V lost 5 bases and J lost 0, with 18 bases in between. Germline V gene data show CDR1 as SEHNR and CDR2 as FQNEAQ (reference sequence). Based on the CDR3 plus reference TRBV7-9 and TRBJ2-3, the full variable domain is DTGVSQNPRHKITKRGQNVTFRCDPISEHNRLYWYRQTLGQGPEFLTYFQNEAQLEKSRLLSDRFSAERPKGSFSTLEIQRTEQGDSAMYLCASSPRTVLLSTDTQYFGPGTRLTVL.

This rearrangement joins TRBV5-1 to TRBJ1-1; tentative D call: TRBD1 (6 bases). V gave up 4 bases and J gave up 8 bases, with 21 bases separating them. This CDR3 spans 15 amino acids. In germline, CDR1 is SGHRS, CDR2 YFSETQ. The CDR3 DNA reads TGCGCCAGCAGCAGAACCCCCGGGACATCCGAAGAAGCTTTCTTT. Translated: CASSRTPGTSEEAFF. The full variable domain, in which reference TRBV5-1 and TRBJ1-1 provide the parts outside the CDR3, is KAGVTQTPRYLIKTRGQQVTLSCSPISGHRSVSWYQQTPGQGLQFLFEYFSETQRNKGNFPGRFSGRQFSNSRSEMNVSTLELGDSALYLCASSRTPGTSEEAFFGQGTRLTVV.

This rearrangement joins TRBV4-1 to TRBJ1-5; no definite D call. Trimming shortened V by 2 bases and J by 11 bases, and 13 bases separated the two germline ends. The CDR3 is made up of 13 amino acids. The germline gives CDR1 MGHRA, CDR2 YSYEKL. The CDR3 protein is CASSQRTSDAQHF. CDR3 coding DNA: TGCGCCAGCAGCCAAAGGACCAGCGACGCCCAGCATTTT.

This clonotype appeared a few times. This sequence joins TRBV6-1 and TRBJ1-1; D not certain. Trimming took off 10 bases at V and 1 base at J, with 16 bases between the two ends. CDR1 MNHNS and CDR2 SASEGT come from the germline V gene. This CDR3 is 14 amino acids long. DNA of the CDR3: TGTGCCATCCGAGAGGGCAGACCGAACACTGAAGCTTTCTTT. Protein sequence: CAIREGRPNTEAFF.

This clonotype was picked up a small number of times. The chain links TRBV6-2 or TRBV6-3 to TRBJ2-2; maybe TRBD2 (5 bases). The CDR3 covers 13 residues. Per the germline V gene, CDR1 is MNHEY and CDR2 is SVGEGT. V was cut by 4 bases and J by 5 bases, with 8 bases left in between. The CDR3 is CASSSTITGELFF. CDR3 nucleotides: TGTGCCAGCAGTTCGACTATTACCGGGGAGCTGTTTTTT.

This chain connects TRBV25-1 to TRBJ1-1; D may be TRBD1 (5 bases). The CDR3 loop spans 13 amino acids. The V end lost 6 bases, the J end lost 5 bases, and 13 bases lay between the germline ends. Germline V gene lookup returns CDR1 MGHDK and CDR2 SYGVNS. The CDR3 coding sequence is TGTGCCAGCAGCCAGGGTACTTGGACTGAAGCTTTCTTT. Its translation: CASSQGTWTEAFF.

This clonotype turned up a few times. The chain carries TRBV20-1 and TRBJ1-4; 10 nucleotides line up with TRBD1. The junction had 1 base not matched to a gene; V was cut back by 3 bases and J by 6 bases. Germline values: CDR1 DFQATT, CDR2 SNEGSKA (reference sequence). The CDR3 has 13 amino acids. The CDR3 here is CSARTGGYEKLFF. The CDR3 nucleotides read TGCAGTGCTAGGACAGGGGGCTATGAAAAACTGTTTTTT.

This clonotype was picked up a small number of times. The CDR3 region has the DNA TGTGCCAGCAGTGGTTTCGAGATAACCAATCAGCCCCAGCATTTT. As protein: CASSGFEITNQPQHF. V usage is TRBV6-1 and J usage is TRBJ1-5; D ambiguous. CDR3 size: 15 residues. Looked up from germline, CDR1 is MNHNS and CDR2 is SASEGT. V dropped 4 bases and J dropped 3 bases, with 13 bases sitting between them.

The rearrangement links TRBV20-1 to TRBJ2-5; either TRBD1 or TRBD2 may supply D (6 bases each). CDR3 length: 17 residues. Germline V lookup: CDR1 DFQATT, CDR2 SNEGSKA (reference sequence). The V gene lost 0 bases and the J gene lost 4 bases, with 21 bases spanning the gap. CDR3 amino acids: CSARDRGERAYLETQYF. CDR3 sequence (DNA): TGCAGTGCTAGAGATAGGGGGGAGAGGGCTTACCTAGAGACCCAGTACTTC.